This T cell receptor (beta chain) stems from a study of OX40 agonist ivuxolimab in advanced cancers. The overall study: Ivuxolimab, an agonist antibody against OX40 (CD134), was given to patients.

The data were produced by immunoSEQ multiplex PCR, yet TCRdb's version contains in-frame clones alone and is incomplete. The table records 25,000 to 40,000 clones, about 89% of them present only once. This CDR3 spans 15 amino acids. The germline V and J ends were trimmed by 5 bases and 0 bases, with 13 bases remaining between them. Germline V gives CDR1 SGHNT, CDR2 YYREEE (reference sequence). The V call is TRBV5-4, the J call TRBJ2-3; D unresolved. This specimen consisted of CD4+ or CD8+ T cells sorted from blood, obtained in a trial of the OX40 agonist ivuxolimab. The TCR comes from an adult with an advanced solid tumor such as melanoma, head and neck, liver or kidney cancer. The CDR3 here is CASSPEYASTDTQYF. CDR3 nucleotides: TGTGCCAGCAGTCCGGAGTATGCTAGCACAGATACGCAGTATTTT.